This T cell receptor beta chain was observed in a study of blood T cell repertoires in COVID-19 (TCRdb year 2020). Looking at the study overall: The collaborator samples originated in the United States, Italy and Spain and spanned the acute and convalescent phases of COVID-19. Where HLA class I and class II types were available, the types were taken from metadata supplied by the sample provider, not from assay-based typing. The material from the prospective study consisted of cDNA or gDNA derived from T cells, B-cell-depleted T cells, or PBMCs. The dataset comprised deeply sampled blood TCRbeta repertoires from subjects exposed to, actively infected with, or recovered from COVID-19. The repertoires were released in a freely available public database meant as a resource for research on the immune response to SARS-CoV-2. The samples were drawn from the first 160 participants of the ongoing ImmuneRACE study and from 1,254 subjects provided by 6 global collaborators. A de-identified subject ID, COVID-19 status, age in years and sex were almost always included in the sample metadata. Points the paper makes about the study in general: How much clinical and demographic metadata was included differed by source and by participant, and the metadata was provided uncurated.

The collaborating institutions used their own protocols to collect whole blood in K2EDTA tubes. For TCRbeta analysis, collaborator samples were shipped as frozen whole blood, as isolated PBMCs, or as DNA extracted from either sample type. The immunoSEQ Assay, a bias-controlled multiplex PCR, was used to amplify TCRbeta CDR3 regions from genomic DNA. The original methods were these. The number of nucleated cells in each sample was estimated by amplification of reference gene primers within the assay. To quantify the absolute abundance of each unique TCRbeta CDR3 rearrangement, sequence reads were collapsed and filtered. Productive Simpson clonality was computed per sample as the square root of Simpson's diversity index over productive rearrangements. TCRdb obtained this table from immuneACCESS and retained in-frame rearrangements with V and J assigned. These tables miss some clones; where compared with another copy, unresolved V genes account for less than half of the shortfall, and the remainder is unexplained. V, J and clone size are those of that table, while D and trimming were read from the DNA. For this sample there are approximately 180,000 clones; approximately 85% appear just once. 9.8% of the sample rests with the top ten.

On this clone: The specificity of this receptor is unknown. Per-base qualities were not stored, and no clone one base away is much larger.

CDR1 SNHLY and CDR2 FYNNEI were looked up in the germline V gene. The CDR3 starts with the cysteine, ends with the phenylalanine, and has 14 residues. The DNA shown is the 42-base CDR3, in frame from base 1. A distance of 8 bases separates the germline ends of V and J, which lose 5 bases and 0 bases respectively. This sequence was found in a woman older than 75 with acute or convalescent COVID-19. The sequence links TRBV2 to TRBJ1-5; the D segment cannot be called with confidence. Sequencing used peripheral blood. The CDR3 protein: CASSKTSSNQPQHF. The nucleotide sequence is TGTGCCAGCAGTAAGACAAGTAGCAATCAGCCCCAGCATTTT.